This entry concerns a single T cell receptor beta chain. Its antigen remains unknown. The data were taken from a study of cytomegalovirus exposure and HLA in healthy donors. Findings and limits, study-wide: Apart from CMV serostatus, no immune exposure information was available. Reportedly, HLA-A and HLA-B alleles of most subjects were accurately predicted from TCR beta.

Germline V gene lookup returns CDR1 SQVTM and CDR2 ANQGSEA. The CDR3 totals 13 residues. The ends lost 2 bases at V and 4 bases at J; junction bases unmatched: 4. The PCR used 60 Vbeta and 13 Jbeta primers. Only in-frame clones appear in the TCRdb table, and some are missing; sequencing was by immunoSEQ multiplex PCR. The data hold 150,000 to 200,000 clones, with about 81% observed a single time. Sequenced sample: PBMCs. The rearrangement links TRBV29-1 to TRBJ1-2, with 7 bases aligning to TRBD1. This TCR was recovered from a woman aged 18-29 years in good health and CMV-seronegative. The CDR3 DNA follows: TGCAGCGTTGAATCCCGGGACAGCTATGGCTACACCTTC. As protein: CSVESRDSYGYTF.